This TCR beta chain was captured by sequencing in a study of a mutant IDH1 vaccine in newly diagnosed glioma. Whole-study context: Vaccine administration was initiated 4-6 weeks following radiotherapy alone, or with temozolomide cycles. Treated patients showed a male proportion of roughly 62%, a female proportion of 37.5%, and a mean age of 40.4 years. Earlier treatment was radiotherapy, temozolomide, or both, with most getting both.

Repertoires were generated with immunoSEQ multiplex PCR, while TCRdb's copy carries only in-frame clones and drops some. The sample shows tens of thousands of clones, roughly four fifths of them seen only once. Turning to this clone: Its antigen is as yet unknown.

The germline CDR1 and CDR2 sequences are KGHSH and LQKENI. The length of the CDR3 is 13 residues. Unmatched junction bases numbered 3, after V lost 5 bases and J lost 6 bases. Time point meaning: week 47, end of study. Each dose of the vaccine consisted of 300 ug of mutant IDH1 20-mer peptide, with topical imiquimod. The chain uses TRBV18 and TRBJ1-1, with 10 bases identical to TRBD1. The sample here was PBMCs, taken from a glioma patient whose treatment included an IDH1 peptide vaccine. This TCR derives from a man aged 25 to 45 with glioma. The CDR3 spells CASSSGTGAEAFF. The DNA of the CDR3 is TGTGCCAGCTCATCCGGGACAGGGGCTGAAGCTTTCTTT.